The 10 T cell receptor beta chains reported below all come from one sample, sequenced in a study of molecular identifiers for immune sequencing clone quantification (dated by TCRdb to about 2018). Library creation used PCR. Sequenced on an Illumina HiSeq 4000. The raw public data were reprocessed by TCRdb itself: fastp quality trimming at Q25, MiXCR clonotype calling, in-frame beta chains only. When rows share a CDR3 protein, they turn into one entry using the most common DNA and genes. The sample contains about 640,000 distinct CDR3 sequences, roughly 21% of them found a single time. In total, the top ten clones hold roughly 0.85% of the sample. Sequences were obtained from naive CD8+ T cells from blood, with Jurkat cell RNA spiked in. Interpreted using the paper, the cell subset or site label stands for: FACS-sorted CD8+CD4-CCR7+CD45RA+ naive T cells. The receptors shown here come from a human donor in good health. Some libraries in this study had Jurkat cell RNA spiked in.

Ten or more counts support this clonotype. This chain links TRBV7-9 with TRBJ2-7; 10 nucleotides align to TRBD2. From germline, CDR1 is SEHNR and CDR2 FQNEAQ (reference sequence). V was pared by 2 bases and J by 5 bases, with 6 bases of the junction left unmatched. There are 15 residues in the CDR3. The CDR3 here is CASSLPAGGPHEQYF. CDR3 DNA sequence: TGTGCCAGCAGCTTACCAGCGGGAGGGCCCCACGAGCAGTACTTC.

This clonotype was seen repeatedly, ten times or more. The rearrangement joins TRBV30 to TRBJ1-5; unclear D gene. The CDR3 spans 13 residues. Germline V CDR1 and CDR2: GTSNPN, SVGIG (reference sequence). Trimming pared 1 base from V and 7 bases from J, leaving 11 bases between. This chain's CDR3 is CAWSADTGQPQHF. The CDR3 DNA is TGTGCCTGGAGTGCCGATACGGGCCAGCCCCAGCATTTT. Complete variable domain (other parts from reference TRBV30 and TRBJ1-5): SQTIHQWPATLVQPVGSPLSLECTVEGTSNPNLYWYRQAAGRGLQLLFYSVGIGQISSEVPQNLSASRPQDRQFILSSKKLLLSDSGFYLCAWSADTGQPQHFGDGTRLSIL.

The rearrangement joins TRBV11-2 to TRBJ2-3; D may correspond to TRBD1 or TRBD2 (5 bases each). Trimming removed 5 bases at V and 9 bases at J, with 12 bases between. The CDR3 runs to 12 residues. Germline V gives CDR1 SGHAT, CDR2 FQNNGV. CDR3 loop: CASSPRWGTQYF. The CDR3 DNA is TGTGCCAGCAGCCCCCGTTGGGGGACGCAGTATTTT.

V gene TRBV6-6 combines with J gene TRBJ1-5; no reliable D call. CDR3 length: 17 residues. Germline V gives CDR1 MNHNY, CDR2 SVGAGI (reference sequence). V lost 6 bases to trimming and J lost 0 bases, with 18 bases between them. The CDR3 bases are TGTGCCAGCAGGAGGAAGATCGGGTCTTATAGCAATCAGCCCCAGCATTTT. It encodes CASRRKIGSYSNQPQHF.

A remark on this clonotype: A read error may be the cause here, since a much bigger clone is one base away. The chain joins TRBV20-1 to TRBJ2-7; 7 bases are a match to TRBD2. The CDR3 sequence is 16 residues long. The junction had 14 bases not matched to a gene; V was cut back by 3 bases and J by 3 bases. The germline V gene encodes CDR1 DFQATT and CDR2 SNEGSKA (reference sequence). As DNA, the CDR3 is TGCAGTGCTAGGCCATATCTAGCGGCTAACTTCTACGAGCAGTACTTC. As protein: CSARPYLAANFYEQYF.

The chain recombines TRBV30 with TRBJ2-4; 9 nucleotides agree with TRBD1. V lost 0 bases, J lost 1 base, and 25 bases stayed unmatched. From germline, CDR1 is GTSNPN and CDR2 SVGIG (reference sequence). CDR3 size: 23 residues. CDR3 residues: CAWSVQTILFRGQGIKAKNIQYF. CDR3 sequence (DNA): TGTGCCTGGAGTGTACAAACCATTCTCTTTAGGGGACAGGGTATCAAGGCCAAAAACATTCAGTACTTC.

This clonotype was recorded once. Just one base apart from a much larger clone, this may be a read error. The J gene is TRBJ1-5, the V gene TRBV19, with a possible D match to TRBD1 (6 bases). V was shortened by 4 bases and J by 6 bases, with 13 bases between the two germline ends. Germline V CDR1 and CDR2: LNHDA, SQIVND (reference sequence). The CDR3 is made up of 14 amino acids. The CDR3 is CASSTWGGGQPQHF. The CDR3 DNA sequence: TGTGCCAGTAGTACGTGGGGAGGGGGTCAGCCCCAGCATTTT.

The sample holds a few counts of this clonotype. The chain couples TRBV28 to TRBJ1-4, with D hard to call. The ends were cut back, 3 bases at V and 8 bases at J, with 10 bases in the middle. This CDR3 comprises 13 residues. Germline CDR1 is MDHEN and CDR2 is SYDVKM. CDR3 sequence (DNA): TGTGCCAGCAGTTTCAGAGGCGGGGAAAAACTGTTTTTT. Translating it yields CASSFRGGEKLFF.

This clonotype showed up just once. A single base separates this from a much larger clone, so it may be a read error. No conserved phenylalanine or tryptophan ends this CDR3, so it is likely a read error. The chain has TRBV19 and TRBJ1-1; D not certain. This CDR3 is 13 amino acids long. V gave up 1 base and J gave up 8 bases, with 11 bases separating them. The germline gives CDR1 LNHDA, CDR2 SQIVND (reference sequence). Written as DNA, the CDR3 is TGTGCCAGTAGTATAGGAGGGTCCCACGAAGCTTTCTCT. The encoded protein is CASSIGGSHEAFS.

This clonotype was seen only a few times. Since a much larger clone is just one base distant, this may be a read error. The chain is built from TRBV2 and TRBJ2-7; unclear D gene. The CDR3 loop spans 13 amino acids. CDR1 is SNHLY, CDR2 FYNNEI, per germline. The CDR3 DNA is TGTACCAGCAGTGAGCCCCCCTCCCCCGAGCAGTACTTC. Amino acids: CTSSEPPSPEQYF.